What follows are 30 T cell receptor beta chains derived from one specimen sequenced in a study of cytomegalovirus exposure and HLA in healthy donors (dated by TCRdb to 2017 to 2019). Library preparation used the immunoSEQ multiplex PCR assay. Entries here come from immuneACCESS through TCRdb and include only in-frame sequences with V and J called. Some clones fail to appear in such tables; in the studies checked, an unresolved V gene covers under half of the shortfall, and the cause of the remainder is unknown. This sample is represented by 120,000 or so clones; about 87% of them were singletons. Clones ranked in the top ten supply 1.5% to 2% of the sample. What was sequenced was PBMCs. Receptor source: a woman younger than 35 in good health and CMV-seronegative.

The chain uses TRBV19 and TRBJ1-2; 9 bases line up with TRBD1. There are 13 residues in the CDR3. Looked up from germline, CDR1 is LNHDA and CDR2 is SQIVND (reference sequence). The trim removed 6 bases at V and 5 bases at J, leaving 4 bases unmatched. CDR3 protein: CASRQGALYGYTF. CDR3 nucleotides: TGTGCCAGTAGACAGGGGGCATTATATGGCTACACCTTC.

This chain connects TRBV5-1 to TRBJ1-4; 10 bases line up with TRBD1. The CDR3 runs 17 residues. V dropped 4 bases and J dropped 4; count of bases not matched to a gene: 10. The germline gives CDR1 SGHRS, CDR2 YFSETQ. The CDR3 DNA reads TGCGCCAGCAGCCCCGGAAGGGACAGGGGATATAATGAAAAACTGTTTTTT. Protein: CASSPGRDRGYNEKLFF.

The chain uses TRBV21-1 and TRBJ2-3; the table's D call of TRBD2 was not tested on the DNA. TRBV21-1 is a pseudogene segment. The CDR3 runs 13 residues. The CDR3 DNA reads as TGTGCCAGCAGCAAACCTAGCGCAGATACGCAGTATTTT. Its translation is CASSKPSADTQYF.

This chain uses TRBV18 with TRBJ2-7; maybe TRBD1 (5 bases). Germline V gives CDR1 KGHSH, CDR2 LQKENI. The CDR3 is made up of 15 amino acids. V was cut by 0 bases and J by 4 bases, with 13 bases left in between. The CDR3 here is CASSPPGRARYEQYF. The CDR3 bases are TGTGCCAGCTCACCACCGGGCAGGGCTAGATACGAGCAGTACTTC.

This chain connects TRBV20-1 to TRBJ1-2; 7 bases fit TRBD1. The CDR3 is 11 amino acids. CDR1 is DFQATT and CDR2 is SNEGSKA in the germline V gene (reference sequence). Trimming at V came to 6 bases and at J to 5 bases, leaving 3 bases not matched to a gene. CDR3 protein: CSAQGQYGYTF. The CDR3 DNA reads TGCAGTGCGCAGGGACAGTATGGCTACACCTTC.

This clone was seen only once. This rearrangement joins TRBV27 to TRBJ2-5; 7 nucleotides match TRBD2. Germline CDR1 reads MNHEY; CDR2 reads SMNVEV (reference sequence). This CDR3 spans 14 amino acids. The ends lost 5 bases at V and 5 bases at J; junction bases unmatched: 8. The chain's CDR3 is CASSRPGLWETQYF. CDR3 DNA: TGTGCCAGCAGTAGACCGGGACTATGGGAGACCCAGTACTTC.

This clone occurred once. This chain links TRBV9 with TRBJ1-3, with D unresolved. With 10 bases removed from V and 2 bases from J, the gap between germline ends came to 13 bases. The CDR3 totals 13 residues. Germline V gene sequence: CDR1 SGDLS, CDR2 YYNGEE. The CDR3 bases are TGTGCCCGCCGGGGTTCGACTGGAAACACCATATATTTT. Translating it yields CARRGSTGNTIYF.

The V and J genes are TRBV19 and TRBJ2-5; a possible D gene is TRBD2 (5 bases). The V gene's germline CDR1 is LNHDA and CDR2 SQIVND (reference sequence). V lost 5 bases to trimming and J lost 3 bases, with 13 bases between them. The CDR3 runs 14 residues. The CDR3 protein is CASSEGNWKETQYF. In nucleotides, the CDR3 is TGTGCCAGTAGTGAGGGCAATTGGAAAGAGACCCAGTACTTC.

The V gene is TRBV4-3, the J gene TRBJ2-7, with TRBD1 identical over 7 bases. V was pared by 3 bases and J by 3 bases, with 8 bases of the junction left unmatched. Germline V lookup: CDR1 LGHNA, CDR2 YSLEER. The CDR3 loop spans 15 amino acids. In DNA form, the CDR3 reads TGCGCCAGCAGCCAGTCCGGGACAGCCGGCTACGAGCAGTACTTC. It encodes CASSQSGTAGYEQYF.

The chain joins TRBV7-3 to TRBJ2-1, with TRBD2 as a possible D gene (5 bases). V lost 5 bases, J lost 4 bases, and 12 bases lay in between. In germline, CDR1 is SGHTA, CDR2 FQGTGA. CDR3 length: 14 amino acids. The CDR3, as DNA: TGTGCCAGCAGCCCCACCCGGAGGTACAATGAGCAGTTCTTC. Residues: CASSPTRRYNEQFF.

In DNA, the CDR3 is TGTGCCAGCAGTTCGGGGGGAAGGACTGAAGCTTTCTTT. Translation: CASSSGGRTEAFF. The gene calls are TRBV6-5 and TRBJ1-1; D is perhaps TRBD1 (5 bases). Looked up from germline, CDR1 is MNHEY and CDR2 is SVGAGI. There are 13 residues in the CDR3. Trimming removed 4 bases from V and 5 bases from J, with 11 bases in between.

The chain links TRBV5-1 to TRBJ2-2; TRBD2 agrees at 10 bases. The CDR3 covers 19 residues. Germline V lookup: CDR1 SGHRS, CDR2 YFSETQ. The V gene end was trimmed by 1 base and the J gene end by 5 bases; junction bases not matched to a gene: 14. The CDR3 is CASSLLASGSLFGTGELFF. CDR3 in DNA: TGCGCCAGCAGCTTGTTGGCTAGCGGGAGTCTATTTGGGACCGGGGAGCTGTTTTTT.

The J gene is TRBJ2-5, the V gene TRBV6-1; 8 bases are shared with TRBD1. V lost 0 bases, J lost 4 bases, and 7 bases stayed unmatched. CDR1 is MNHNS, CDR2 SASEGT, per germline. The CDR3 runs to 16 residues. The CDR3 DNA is TGTGCCAGCAGTGAAGCGGTGTCAGGGGGCATAGAGACCCAGTACTTC. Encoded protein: CASSEAVSGGIETQYF.

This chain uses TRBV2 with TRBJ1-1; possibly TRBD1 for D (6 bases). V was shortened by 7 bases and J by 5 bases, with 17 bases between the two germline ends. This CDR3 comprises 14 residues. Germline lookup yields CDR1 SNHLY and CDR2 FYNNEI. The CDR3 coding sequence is TGTGCCAGCATGCAGGGGCGCGGGTGGACTGAAGCTTTCTTT. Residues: CASMQGRGWTEAFF.

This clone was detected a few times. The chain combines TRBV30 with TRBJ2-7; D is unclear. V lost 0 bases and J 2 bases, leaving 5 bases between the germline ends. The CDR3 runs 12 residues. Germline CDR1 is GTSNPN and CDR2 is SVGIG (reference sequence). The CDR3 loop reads CAWSVNTYEQYF. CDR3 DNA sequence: TGTGCCTGGAGTGTAAACACCTACGAGCAGTACTTC.

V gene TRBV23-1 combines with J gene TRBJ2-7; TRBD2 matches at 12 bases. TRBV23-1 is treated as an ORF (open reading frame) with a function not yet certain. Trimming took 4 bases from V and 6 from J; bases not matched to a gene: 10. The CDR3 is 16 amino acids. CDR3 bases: TGCGCCAGCAGTCCGACCCGACTAGCGGGGGTGCCCGAGCAGTACTTC. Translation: CASSPTRLAGVPEQYF.

CDR3 sequence: CASSQGDRTNYGYTF. The CDR3 DNA reads as TGCGCCAGCAGCCAAGGAGACAGGACTAACTATGGCTACACCTTC. V is TRBV4-1 and J is TRBJ1-2; D might be TRBD1 (6 bases). The CDR3 length is 15 residues. Germline loops: CDR1 MGHRA, CDR2 YSYEKL. V was shortened by 1 base and J by 0 bases, with 9 bases between the two germline ends.

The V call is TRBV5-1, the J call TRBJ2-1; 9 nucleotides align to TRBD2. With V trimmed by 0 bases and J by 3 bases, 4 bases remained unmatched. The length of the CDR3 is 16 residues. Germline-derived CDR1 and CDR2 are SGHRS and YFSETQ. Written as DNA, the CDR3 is TGCGCCAGCAGCTTGGGGTCTAGCGGGAACTACAATGAGCAGTTCTTC. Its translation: CASSLGSSGNYNEQFF. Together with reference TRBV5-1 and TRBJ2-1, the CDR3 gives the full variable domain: KAGVTQTPRYLIKTRGQQVTLSCSPISGHRSVSWYQQTPGQGLQFLFEYFSETQRNKGNFPGRFSGRQFSNSRSEMNVSTLELGDSALYLCASSLGSSGNYNEQFFGPGTRLTVL.

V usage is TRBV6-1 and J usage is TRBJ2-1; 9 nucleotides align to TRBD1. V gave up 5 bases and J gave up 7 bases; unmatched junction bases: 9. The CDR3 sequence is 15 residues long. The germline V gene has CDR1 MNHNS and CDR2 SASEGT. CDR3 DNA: TGTGCCAGCAGTTCCGGGACAGGGTTGCGGAATGAGCAGTTCTTC. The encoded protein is CASSSGTGLRNEQFF.

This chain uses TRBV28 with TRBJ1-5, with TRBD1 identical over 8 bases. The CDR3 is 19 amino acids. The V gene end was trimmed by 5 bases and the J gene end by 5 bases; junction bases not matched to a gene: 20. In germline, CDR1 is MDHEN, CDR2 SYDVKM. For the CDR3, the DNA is TGTGCCAGCAGTCCCCTCAGGATCGGGAGACAGGGGAGGGATCAGCCCCAGCATTTT. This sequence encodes CASSPLRIGRQGRDQPQHF. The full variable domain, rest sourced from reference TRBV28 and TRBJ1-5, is DVKVTQSSRYLVKRTGEKVFLECVQDMDHENMFWYRQDPGLGLRLIYFSYDVKMKEKGDIPEGYSVSREKKERFSLILESASTNQTSMYLCASSPLRIGRQGRDQPQHFGDGTRLSIL.

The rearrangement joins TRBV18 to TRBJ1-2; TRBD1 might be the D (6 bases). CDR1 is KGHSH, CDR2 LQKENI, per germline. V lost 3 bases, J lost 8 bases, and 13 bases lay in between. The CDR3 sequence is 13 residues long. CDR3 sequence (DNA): TGTGCCAGCTCACCGTCGGACAGTAGCGGCTACACCTTC. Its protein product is CASSPSDSSGYTF. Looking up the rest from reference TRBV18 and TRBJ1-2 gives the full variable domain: NAGVMQNPRHLVRRRGQEARLRCSPMKGHSHVYWYRQLPEEGLKFMVYLQKENIIDESGMPKERFSAEFPKEGPSILRIQQVVRGDSAAYFCASSPSDSSGYTFGSGTRLTVV.

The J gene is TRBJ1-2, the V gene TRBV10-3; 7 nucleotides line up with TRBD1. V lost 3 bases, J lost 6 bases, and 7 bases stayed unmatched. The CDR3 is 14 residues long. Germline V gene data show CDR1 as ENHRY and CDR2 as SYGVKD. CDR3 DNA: TGTGCCATCAGTGAAGACAGGGACAGAGATGGCTACACCTTC. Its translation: CAISEDRDRDGYTF.

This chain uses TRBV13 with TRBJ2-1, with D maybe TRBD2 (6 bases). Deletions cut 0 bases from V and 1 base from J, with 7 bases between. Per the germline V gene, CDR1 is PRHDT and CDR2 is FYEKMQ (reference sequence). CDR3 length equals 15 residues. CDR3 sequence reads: CASSLGRGSYNEQFF. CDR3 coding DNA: TGTGCCAGCAGCTTAGGGCGGGGTTCCTACAATGAGCAGTTCTTC.

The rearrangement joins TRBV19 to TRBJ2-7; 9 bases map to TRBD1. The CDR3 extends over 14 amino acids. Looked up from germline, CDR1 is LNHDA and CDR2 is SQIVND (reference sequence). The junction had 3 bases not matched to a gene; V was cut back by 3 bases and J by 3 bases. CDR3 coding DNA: TGTGCCAGTAGTATCTGGGGACAGGGCTACGAGCAGTACTTC. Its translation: CASSIWGQGYEQYF.

The CDR3 protein is CASRSATDYGYTF. In nucleotides, the CDR3 is TGTGCCAGCAGATCTGCAACGGACTATGGCTACACCTTC. The chain uses TRBV7-9 and TRBJ1-2; D unresolved. Trimming took 6 bases from V and 3 from J, leaving 11 bases between them. Germline V CDR1 and CDR2: SEHNR, FQNEAQ (reference sequence). This CDR3 has 13 residues.

The CDR3 region has the DNA TGTGCCAGTACCCCTTCCGGGACAGCGGACTACGAGCAGTACTTC. The encoded protein is CASTPSGTADYEQYF. This chain links TRBV19 with TRBJ2-7, with 7 positions matching TRBD1. CDR1 and CDR2 from the germline V gene are LNHDA and SQIVND (reference sequence). This CDR3 is 15 amino acids long. V lost 7 bases and J lost 3; bases outside the gene matches: 12.

The chain's CDR3 is CASSPPTVNEQYF. CDR3 in DNA: TGTGCCAGCTCACCACCAACAGTTAACGAGCAGTACTTC. The V and J genes are TRBV18 and TRBJ2-7; no clear D gene. This CDR3 spans 13 amino acids. CDR1 is KGHSH and CDR2 is LQKENI in the germline V gene. Trimming removed 0 bases from V and 5 bases from J, with 8 bases in between.

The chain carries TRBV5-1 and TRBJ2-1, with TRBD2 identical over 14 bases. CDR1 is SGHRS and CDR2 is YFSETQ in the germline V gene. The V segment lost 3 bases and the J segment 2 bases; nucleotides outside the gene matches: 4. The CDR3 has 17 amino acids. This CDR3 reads CASSSGLAGGPYNEQFF. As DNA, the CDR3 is TGCGCCAGCAGCTCCGGACTAGCGGGAGGTCCCTACAATGAGCAGTTCTTC.

The CDR3 DNA follows: TGCGCCAGCAGCTTGTTTGCAGGGACCGGGGAGCTGTTTTTT. Its protein is CASSLFAGTGELFF. The rearrangement uses TRBV5-1 and TRBJ2-2; maybe TRBD1 (5 bases). With 1 base removed from V and 5 bases from J, the gap between germline ends came to 9 bases. The CDR3 sequence is 14 residues long. CDR1 and CDR2 from the germline V gene are SGHRS and YFSETQ.

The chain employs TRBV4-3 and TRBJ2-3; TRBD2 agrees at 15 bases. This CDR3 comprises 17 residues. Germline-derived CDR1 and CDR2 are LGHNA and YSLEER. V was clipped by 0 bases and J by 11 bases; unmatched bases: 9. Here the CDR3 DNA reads TGCGCCAGCAGCCAAGATCGGACTAGCGGGAGGGCCGTATTGCAGTATTTT. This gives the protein CASSQDRTSGRAVLQYF.